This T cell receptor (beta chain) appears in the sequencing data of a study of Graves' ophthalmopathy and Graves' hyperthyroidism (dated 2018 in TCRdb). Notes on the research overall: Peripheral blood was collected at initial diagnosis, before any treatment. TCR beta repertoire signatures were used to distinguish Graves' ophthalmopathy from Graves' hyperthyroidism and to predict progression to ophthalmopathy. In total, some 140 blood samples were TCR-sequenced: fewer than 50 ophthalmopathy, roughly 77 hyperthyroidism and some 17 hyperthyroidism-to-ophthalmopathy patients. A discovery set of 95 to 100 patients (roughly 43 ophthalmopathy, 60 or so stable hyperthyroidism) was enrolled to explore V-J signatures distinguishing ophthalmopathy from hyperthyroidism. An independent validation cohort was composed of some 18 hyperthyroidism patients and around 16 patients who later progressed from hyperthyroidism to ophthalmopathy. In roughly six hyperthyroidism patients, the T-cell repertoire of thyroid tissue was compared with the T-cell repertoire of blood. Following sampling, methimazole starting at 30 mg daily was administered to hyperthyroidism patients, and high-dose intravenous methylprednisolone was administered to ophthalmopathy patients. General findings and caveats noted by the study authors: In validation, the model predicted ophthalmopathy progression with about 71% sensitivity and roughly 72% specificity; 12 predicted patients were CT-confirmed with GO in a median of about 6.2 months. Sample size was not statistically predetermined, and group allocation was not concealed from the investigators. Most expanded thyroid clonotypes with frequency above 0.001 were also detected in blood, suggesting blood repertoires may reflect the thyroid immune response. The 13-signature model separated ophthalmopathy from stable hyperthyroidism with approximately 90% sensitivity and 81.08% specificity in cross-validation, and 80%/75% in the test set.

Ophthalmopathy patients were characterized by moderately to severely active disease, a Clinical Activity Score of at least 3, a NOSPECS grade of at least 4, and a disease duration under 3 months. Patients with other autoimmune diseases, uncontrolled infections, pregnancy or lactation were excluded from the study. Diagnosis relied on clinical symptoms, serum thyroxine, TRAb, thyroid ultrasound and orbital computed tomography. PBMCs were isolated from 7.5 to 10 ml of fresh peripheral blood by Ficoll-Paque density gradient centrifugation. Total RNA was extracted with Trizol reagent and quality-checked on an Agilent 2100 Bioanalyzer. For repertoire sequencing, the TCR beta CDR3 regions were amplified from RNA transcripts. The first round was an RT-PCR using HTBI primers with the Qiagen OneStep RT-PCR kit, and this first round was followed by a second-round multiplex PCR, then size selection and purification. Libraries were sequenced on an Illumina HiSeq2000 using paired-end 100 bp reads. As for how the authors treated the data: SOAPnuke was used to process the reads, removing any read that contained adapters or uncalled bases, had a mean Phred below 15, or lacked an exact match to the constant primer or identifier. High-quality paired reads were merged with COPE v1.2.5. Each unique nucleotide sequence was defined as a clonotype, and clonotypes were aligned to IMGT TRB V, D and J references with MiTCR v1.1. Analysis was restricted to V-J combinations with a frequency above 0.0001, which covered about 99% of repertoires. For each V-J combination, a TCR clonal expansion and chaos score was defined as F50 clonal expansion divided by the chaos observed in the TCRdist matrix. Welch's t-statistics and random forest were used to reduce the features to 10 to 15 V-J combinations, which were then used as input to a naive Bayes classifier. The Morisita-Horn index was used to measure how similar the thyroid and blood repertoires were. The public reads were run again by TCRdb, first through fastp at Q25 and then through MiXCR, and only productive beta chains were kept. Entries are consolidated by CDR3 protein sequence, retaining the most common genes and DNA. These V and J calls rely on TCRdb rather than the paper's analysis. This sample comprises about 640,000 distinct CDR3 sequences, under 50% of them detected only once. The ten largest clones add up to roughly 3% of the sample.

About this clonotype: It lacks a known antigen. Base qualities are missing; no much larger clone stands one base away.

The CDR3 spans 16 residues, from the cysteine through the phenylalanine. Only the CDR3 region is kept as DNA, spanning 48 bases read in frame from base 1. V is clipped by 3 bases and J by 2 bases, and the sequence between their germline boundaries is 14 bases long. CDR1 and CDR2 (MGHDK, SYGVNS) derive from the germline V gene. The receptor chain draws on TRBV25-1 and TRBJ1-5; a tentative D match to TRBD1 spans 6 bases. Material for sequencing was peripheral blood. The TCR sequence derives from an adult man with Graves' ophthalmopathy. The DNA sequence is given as TGTGCCAGCAGTGATGTGGGCAGGGGTGGCAATCAGCCCCAGCATTTT. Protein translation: CASSDVGRGGNQPQHF.